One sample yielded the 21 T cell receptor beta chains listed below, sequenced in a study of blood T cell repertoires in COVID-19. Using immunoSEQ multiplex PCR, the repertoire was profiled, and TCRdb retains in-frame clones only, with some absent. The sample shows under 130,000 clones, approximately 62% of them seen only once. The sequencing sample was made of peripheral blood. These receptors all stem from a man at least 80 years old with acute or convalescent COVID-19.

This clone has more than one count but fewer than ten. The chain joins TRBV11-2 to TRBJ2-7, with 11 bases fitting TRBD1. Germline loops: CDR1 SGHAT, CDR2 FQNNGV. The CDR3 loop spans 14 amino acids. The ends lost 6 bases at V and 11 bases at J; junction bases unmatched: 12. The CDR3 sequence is CASRPGRTGGDKYF. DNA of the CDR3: TGTGCCAGCAGACCCGGCCGGACAGGGGGCGATAAGTACTTC.

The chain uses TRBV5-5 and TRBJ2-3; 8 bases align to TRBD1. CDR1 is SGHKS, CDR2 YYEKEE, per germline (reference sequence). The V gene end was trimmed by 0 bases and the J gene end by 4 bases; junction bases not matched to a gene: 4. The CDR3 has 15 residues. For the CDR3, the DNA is TGTGCCAGCAGCTTGGGGACAGGGTTGGCAGATACGCAGTATTTT. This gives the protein CASSLGTGLADTQYF.

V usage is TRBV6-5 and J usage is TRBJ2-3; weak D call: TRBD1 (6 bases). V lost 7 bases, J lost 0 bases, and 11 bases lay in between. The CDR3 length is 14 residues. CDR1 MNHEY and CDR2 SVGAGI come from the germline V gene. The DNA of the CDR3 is TGTGCCAGCACCAAGGACAGAAGCACAGATACGCAGTATTTT. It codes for CASTKDRSTDTQYF.

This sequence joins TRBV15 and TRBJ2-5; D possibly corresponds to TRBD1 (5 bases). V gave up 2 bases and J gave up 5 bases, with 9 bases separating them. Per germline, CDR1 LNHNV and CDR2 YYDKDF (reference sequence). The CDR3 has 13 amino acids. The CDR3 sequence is CATSRSAGETQYF. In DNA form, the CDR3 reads TGTGCCACCAGCAGAAGTGCAGGGGAGACCCAGTACTTC.

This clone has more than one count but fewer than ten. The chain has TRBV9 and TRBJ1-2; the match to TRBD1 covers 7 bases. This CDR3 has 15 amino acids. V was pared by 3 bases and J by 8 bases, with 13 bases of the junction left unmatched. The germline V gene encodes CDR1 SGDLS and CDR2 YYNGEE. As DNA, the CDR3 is TGTGCCAGCAGCGCCGGGGACAGTTCCCCCTGGGGCTACACCTTC. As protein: CASSAGDSSPWGYTF.

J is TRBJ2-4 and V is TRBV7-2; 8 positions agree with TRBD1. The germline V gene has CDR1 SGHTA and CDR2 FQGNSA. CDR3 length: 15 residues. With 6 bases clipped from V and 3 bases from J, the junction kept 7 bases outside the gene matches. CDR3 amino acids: CASRQDRGGKNIQYF. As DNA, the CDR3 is TGTGCCAGCAGGCAAGACAGGGGAGGCAAAAACATTCAGTACTTC.

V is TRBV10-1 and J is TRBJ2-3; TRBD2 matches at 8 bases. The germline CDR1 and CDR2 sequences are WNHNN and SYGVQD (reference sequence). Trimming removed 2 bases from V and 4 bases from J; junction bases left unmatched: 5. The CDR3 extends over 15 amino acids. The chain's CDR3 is CASSEAAGVADTQYF. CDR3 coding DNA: TGCGCCAGCAGTGAGGCAGCGGGAGTGGCAGATACGCAGTATTTT.

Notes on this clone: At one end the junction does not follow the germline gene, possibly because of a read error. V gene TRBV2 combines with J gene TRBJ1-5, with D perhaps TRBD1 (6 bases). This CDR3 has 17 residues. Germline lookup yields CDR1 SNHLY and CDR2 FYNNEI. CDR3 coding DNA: TGTGCCAGCAATGAAAGGGGGGGCGACCCTAGCAATCAGCCCCAGCATTTT. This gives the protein CASNERGGDPSNQPQHF. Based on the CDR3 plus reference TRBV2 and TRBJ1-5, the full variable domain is EPEVTQTPSHQVTQMGQEVILRCVPISNHLYFYWYRQILGQKVEFLVSFYNNEISEKSEIFDDQFSVERPDGSNFTLKIRSTKLEDSAMYFCASNERGGDPSNQPQHFGDGTRLSIL.

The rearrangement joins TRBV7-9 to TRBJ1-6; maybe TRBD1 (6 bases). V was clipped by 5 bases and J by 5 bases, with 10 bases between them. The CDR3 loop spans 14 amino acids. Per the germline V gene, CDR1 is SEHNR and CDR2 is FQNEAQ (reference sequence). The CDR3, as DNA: TGTGCCAGCAGCCCCTCAGGGGATAATTCACCCCTCCACTTT. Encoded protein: CASSPSGDNSPLHF.

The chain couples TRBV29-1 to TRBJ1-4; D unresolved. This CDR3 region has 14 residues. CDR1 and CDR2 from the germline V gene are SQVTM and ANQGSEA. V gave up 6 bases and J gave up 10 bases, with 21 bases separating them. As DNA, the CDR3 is TGCAGCGTAAAGCCCGCCGGCTCGCCGGGAAAACTGTTTTTT. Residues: CSVKPAGSPGKLFF.

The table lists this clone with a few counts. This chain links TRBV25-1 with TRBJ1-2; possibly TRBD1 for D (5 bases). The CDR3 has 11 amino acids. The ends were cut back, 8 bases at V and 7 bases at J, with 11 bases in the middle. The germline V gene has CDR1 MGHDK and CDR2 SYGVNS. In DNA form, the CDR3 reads TGTGCCAGCCAAACAGGAACTGGCTACACCTTC. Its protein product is CASQTGTGYTF.

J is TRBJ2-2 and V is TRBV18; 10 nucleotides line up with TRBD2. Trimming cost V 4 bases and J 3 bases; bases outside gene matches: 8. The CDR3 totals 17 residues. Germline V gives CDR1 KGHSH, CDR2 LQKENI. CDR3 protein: CASSRPGLATYTGELFF. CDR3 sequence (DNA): TGTGCCAGCTCACGACCGGGACTAGCGACATACACCGGGGAGCTGTTTTTT.

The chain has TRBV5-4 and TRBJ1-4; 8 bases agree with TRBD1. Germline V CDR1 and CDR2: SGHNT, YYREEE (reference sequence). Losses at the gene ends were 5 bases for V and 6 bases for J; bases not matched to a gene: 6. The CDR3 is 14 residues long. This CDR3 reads CASSGQGLYEKLFF. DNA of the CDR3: TGTGCCAGCAGTGGACAGGGTTTATATGAAAAACTGTTTTTT.

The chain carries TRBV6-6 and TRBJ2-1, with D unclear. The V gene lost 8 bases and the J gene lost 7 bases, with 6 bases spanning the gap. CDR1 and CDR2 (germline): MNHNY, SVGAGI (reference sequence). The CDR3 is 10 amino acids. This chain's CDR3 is CASAANEQFF. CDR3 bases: TGTGCCAGCGCCGCGAATGAGCAGTTCTTC.

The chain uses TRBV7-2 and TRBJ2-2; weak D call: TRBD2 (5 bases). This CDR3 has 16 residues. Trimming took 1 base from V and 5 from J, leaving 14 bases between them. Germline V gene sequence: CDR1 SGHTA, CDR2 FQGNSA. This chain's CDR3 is CASSLGPLSGTGELFF. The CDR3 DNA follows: TGTGCCAGCAGCTTAGGCCCATTAAGCGGAACCGGGGAGCTGTTTTTT.

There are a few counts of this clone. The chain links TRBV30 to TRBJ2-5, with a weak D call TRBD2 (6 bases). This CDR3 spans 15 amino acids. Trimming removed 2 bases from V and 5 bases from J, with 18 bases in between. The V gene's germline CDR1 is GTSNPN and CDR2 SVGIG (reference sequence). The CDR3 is CAWSMDVGSGETQYF. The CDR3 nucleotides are TGTGCCTGGAGTATGGACGTAGGCAGCGGGGAGACCCAGTACTTC.

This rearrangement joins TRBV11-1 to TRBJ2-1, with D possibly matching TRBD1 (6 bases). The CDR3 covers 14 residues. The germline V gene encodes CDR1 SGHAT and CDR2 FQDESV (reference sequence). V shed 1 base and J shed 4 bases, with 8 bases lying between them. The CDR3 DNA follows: TGTGCCAGCAGCTTAGGGGACATATACAATGAGCAGTTCTTC. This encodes CASSLGDIYNEQFF.

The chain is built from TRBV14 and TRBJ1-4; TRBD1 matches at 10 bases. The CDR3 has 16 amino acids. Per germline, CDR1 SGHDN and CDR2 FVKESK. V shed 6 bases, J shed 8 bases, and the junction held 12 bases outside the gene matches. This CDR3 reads CASSQVSGQGSEKLFF. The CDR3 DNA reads TGTGCCAGCAGTCAGGTTTCGGGACAGGGGTCCGAAAAACTGTTTTTT.

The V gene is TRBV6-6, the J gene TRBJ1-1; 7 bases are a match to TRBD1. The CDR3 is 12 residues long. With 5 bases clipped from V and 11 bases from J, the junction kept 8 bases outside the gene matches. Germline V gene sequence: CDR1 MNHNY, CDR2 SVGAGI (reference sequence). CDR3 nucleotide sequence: TGTGCCAGCAGTCCACCGGGACAGAGCGCTTTCTTT. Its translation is CASSPPGQSAFF.

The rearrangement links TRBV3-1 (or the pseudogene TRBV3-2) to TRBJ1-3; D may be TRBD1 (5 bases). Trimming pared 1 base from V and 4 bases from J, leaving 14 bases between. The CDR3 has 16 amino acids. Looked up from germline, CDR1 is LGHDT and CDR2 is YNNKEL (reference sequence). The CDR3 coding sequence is TGTGCCAGCAGCCAAGTCGGGGGTCGAAGAGGAAACACCATATATTTT. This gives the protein CASSQVGGRRGNTIYF.

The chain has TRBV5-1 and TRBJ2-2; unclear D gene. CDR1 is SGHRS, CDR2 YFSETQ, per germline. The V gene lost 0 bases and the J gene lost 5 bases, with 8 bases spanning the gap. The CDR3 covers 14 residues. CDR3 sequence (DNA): TGCGCCAGCAGCTTGGCAACCCAGACCGGGGAGCTGTTTTTT. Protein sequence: CASSLATQTGELFF.